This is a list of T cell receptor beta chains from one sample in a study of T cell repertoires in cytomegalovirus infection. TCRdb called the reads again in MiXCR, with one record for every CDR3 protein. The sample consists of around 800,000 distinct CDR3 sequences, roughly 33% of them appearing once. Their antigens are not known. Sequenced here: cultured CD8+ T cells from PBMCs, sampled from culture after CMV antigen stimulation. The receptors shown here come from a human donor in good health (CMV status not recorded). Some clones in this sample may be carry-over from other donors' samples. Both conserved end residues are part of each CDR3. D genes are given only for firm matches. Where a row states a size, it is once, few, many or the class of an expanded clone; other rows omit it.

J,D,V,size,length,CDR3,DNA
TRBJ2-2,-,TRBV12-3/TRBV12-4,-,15,CASSADRYSTGELFF,TGTGCCAGCAGCGCGGACAGATACTCAACCGGGGAGCTGTTTTTT
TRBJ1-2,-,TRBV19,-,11,CASKGSYGYTF,TGTGCCAGTAAAGGGAGCTATGGCTACACCTTC
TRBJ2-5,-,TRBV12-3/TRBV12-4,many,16,CASSFLTRDLQETQYF,TGTGCCAGCAGTTTTCTGACACGGGACTTACAAGAGACCCAGTACTTC
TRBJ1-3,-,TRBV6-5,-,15,CASSYSTDPGNTIYF,TGTGCCAGCAGTTACTCGACGGACCCTGGAAACACCATATATTTT
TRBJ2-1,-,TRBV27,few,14,CASSRDSAGDEQFF,TGTGCCAGCAGCCGGGACTCCGCTGGTGATGAGCAGTTCTTC
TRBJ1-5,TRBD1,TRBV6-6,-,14,CATSGDRGNQPQHF,TGTGCCACCTCTGGGGACAGGGGCAATCAGCCCCAGCATTTT
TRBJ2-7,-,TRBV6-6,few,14,CASSYSNTGYEQYF,TGTGCCAGCAGTTACTCGAACACGGGCTACGAGCAGTACTTC
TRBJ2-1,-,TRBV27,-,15,CASSFFGSSYNEQFF,TGTGCCAGCAGTTTTTTTGGCAGCTCCTACAATGAGCAGTTCTTC
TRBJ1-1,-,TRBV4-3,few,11,CASGKNTEAFF,TGCGCCAGCGGGAAGAACACTGAAGCTTTCTTT
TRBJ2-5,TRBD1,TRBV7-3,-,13,CATSETGEETQYF,TGTGCCACCTCGGAGACAGGGGAAGAGACCCAGTACTTC
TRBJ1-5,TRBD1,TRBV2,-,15,CASRDGTAYNQPQHF,TGTGCCAGCAGAGACGGGACAGCCTACAATCAGCCCCAGCATTTT
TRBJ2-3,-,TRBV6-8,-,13,CASTRTWSDTQYF,TGTGCCAGCACCCGGACATGGTCAGATACGCAGTATTTT
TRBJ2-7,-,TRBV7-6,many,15,CASSLEVTASYEQYF,TGTGCCAGCAGCTTAGAGGTGACAGCCTCCTACGAGCAGTACTTC
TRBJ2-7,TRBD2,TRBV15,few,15,CATSRDPSGGSEQYF,TGTGCCACCAGCAGAGATCCGAGCGGGGGAAGCGAGCAGTACTTC
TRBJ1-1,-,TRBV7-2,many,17,CASSPPLTGGLNTEAFF,TGTGCCAGCAGCCCGCCCCTAACCGGTGGATTAAACACTGAAGCTTTCTTT
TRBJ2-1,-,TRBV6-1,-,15,CASRVGGQVANEQFF,TGTGCCAGCAGGGTGGGGGGGCAGGTGGCCAATGAGCAGTTCTTC
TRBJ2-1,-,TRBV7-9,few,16,CASSLATFYRANEQFF,TGTGCCAGCAGCTTAGCAACATTTTACCGGGCCAATGAGCAGTTCTTC
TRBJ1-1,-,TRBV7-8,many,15,CASSLGRGLVTEAFF,TGTGCCAGCAGCTTAGGACGGGGGCTGGTGACTGAAGCTTTCTTT
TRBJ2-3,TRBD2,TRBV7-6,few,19,CASSRLAGYTNSSTDTQYF,TGTGCCAGCAGCCGTCTAGCGGGGTATACAAACTCTAGCACAGATACGCAGTATTTT
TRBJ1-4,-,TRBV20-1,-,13,CSANPENNEKLFF,TGCAGTGCTAATCCAGAAAATAATGAAAAACTGTTTTTT
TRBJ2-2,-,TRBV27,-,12,CATLGGTGELFF,TGTGCCACCCTGGGGGGCACCGGGGAGCTGTTTTTT
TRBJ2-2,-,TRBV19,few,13,CASSIQGPGELFF,TGTGCCAGTAGTATACAGGGCCCCGGGGAGCTGTTTTTT
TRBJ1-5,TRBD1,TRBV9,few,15,CASSPQGGGNQPQHF,TGTGCCAGCAGCCCCCAGGGGGGTGGCAATCAGCCCCAGCATTTT
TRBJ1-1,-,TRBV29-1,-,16,CSVEDLGGRPGTEAFF,TGCAGCGTTGAAGATCTGGGGGGCAGGCCGGGGACTGAAGCTTTCTTT
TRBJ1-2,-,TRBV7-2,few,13,CASSLQDYYGYTF,TGTGCCAGCAGCTTACAGGATTACTATGGCTACACCTTC
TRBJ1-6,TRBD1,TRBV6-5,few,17,CASSYTGQGGFVSPLHF,TGTGCCAGCAGTTACACGGGACAGGGGGGCTTTGTTTCACCCCTCCACTTT
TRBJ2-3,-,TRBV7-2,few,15,CASSLATASTDAQYF,TGTGCCAGCAGCTTAGCAACAGCTAGCACAGATGCGCAGTATTTT
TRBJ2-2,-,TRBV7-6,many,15,CASSPAWGDTGELFF,TGTGCCAGCAGTCCCGCATGGGGTGACACCGGGGAGCTGTTTTTT
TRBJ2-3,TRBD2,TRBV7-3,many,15,CASSSSGGPTDTQYF,TGTGCCAGCAGCTCTAGCGGGGGTCCCACAGATACGCAGTATTTT
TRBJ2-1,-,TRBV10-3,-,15,CAISESLAPGHEQFF,TGTGCCATCAGTGAGTCACTAGCTCCCGGCCATGAGCAGTTCTTC
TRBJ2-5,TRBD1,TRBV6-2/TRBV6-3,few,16,CASSLKDRELGETQYF,TGTGCCAGCAGTTTGAAGGACAGGGAGTTGGGAGAGACCCAGTACTTC
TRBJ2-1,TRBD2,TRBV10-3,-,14,CAIRELAGASSPFF,TGTGCCATCAGGGAACTAGCGGGGGCATCTTCCCCGTTCTTC
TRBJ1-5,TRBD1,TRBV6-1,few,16,CASSLDRVGSNQPQHF,TGTGCCAGCAGTCTTGACAGGGTTGGTTCCAATCAGCCCCAGCATTTT
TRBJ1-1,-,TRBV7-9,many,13,CASSLAGRGEAFF,TGTGCCAGCAGCTTAGCTGGCCGGGGTGAAGCTTTCTTT